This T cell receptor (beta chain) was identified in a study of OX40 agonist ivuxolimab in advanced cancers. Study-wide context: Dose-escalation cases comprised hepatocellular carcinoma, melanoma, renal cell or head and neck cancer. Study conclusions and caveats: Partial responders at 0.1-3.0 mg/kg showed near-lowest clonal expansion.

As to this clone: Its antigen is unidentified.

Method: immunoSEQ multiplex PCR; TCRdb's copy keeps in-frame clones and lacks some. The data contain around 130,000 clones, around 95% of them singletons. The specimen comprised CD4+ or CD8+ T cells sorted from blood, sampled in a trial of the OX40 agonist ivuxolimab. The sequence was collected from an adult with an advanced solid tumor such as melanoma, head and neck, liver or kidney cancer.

The DNA of the CDR3 is TGTGCCAGCAGTCCCTCGTTTGGCAGGACCTCTGGAAACACCATATATTTT. This codes for CASSPSFGRTSGNTIYF. This chain uses TRBV28 with TRBJ1-3; D not resolved. This CDR3 region has 17 residues. The germline V gene has CDR1 MDHEN and CDR2 SYDVKM. The ends were cut back, 5 bases at V and 0 bases at J, with 17 bases in the middle.